This TCR beta chain was recovered during a study of response to subunit inactivated influenza vaccine (dated by TCRdb to the late 2010s). Background for the entire study: To follow how T cells responded to a trivalent subunit inactivated influenza vaccine, the researchers relied on deep quantitative profiling of the T cell receptor repertoire.

Beyond this particular receptor, the publication reports: The authors suggested that each seasonal influenza vaccination may recruit only a limited number of new T cells.

In its sample, this clonotype was seen a few times. Its antigen is not yet known. Base-call qualities are not available, and no considerably larger clone is one nucleotide away. The library was built by means of RT-PCR. For sequencing, an Illumina HiSeq 2500 was employed. Through fastp at Q25 and MiXCR, TCRdb rebuilt clones from the public reads, retaining in-frame beta chains. One record per CDR3 amino acid sequence lists the most common genes and DNA. The sample table lists about half a million distinct CDR3 sequences, approximately 7.1% of them with a count of one. Of the sample, roughly 13% is held by the ten largest clones. Trimming takes 0 bases from V and 8 bases from J, and the germline ends sit 13 bases apart. The CDR3 sequence holds 14 residues, the cysteine and phenylalanine included. Just CDR3 DNA is preserved here, 42 bases in frame from base 1. The germline V gene (reference sequence) provides CDR1 DFQATT and CDR2 SNEGSKA.

The chain links TRBV20-1 with TRBJ1-4, and the D gene may be TRBD1, 6 bases matching. The clonotype originates from a man between 45 and 75 years old who received an inactivated influenza vaccine. Donor details come from another sample of the same person, matched by shared clones. Sequenced here: PBMCs from blood, sampled around 2 years after vaccination. This receptor carries the CDR3 CSARDPRGGEKLFF. The DNA sequence is given as TGCAGTGCTAGAGATCCCAGGGGAGGGGAAAAACTGTTTTTT.